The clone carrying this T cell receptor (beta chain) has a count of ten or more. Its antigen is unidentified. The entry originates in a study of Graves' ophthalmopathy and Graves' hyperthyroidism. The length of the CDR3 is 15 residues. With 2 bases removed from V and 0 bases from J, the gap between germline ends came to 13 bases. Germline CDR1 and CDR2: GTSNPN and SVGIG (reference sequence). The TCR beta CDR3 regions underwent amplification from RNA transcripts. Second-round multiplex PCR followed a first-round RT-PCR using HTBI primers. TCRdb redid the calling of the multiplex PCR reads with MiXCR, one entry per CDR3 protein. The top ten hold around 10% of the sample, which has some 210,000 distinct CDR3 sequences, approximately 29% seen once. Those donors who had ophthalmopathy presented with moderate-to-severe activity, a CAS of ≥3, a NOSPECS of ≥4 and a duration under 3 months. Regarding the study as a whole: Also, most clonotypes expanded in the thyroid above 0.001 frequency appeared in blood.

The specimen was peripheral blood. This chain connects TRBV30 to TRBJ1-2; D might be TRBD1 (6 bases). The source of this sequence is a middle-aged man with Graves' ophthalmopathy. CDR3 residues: CAWSPGGRANYGYTF. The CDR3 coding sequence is TGTGCCTGGAGTCCCGGGGGCAGGGCTAACTATGGCTACACCTTC. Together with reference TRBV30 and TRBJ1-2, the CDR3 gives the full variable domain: SQTIHQWPATLVQPVGSPLSLECTVEGTSNPNLYWYRQAAGRGLQLLFYSVGIGQISSEVPQNLSASRPQDRQFILSSKKLLLSDSGFYLCAWSPGGRANYGYTFGSGTRLTVV.